This T cell receptor beta chain was observed in a study of blood T cell repertoires in COVID-19. Study-level information: Some COVID-19 samples were acute and others convalescent; all came from the United States, Italy and Spain. The cDNA or gDNA used as material had been derived from T cells, B-cell-depleted T cells, or PBMCs.

Authors' processing steps: It was from reference gene primer amplification that nucleated cell counts were estimated. The table came from immunoSEQ multiplex PCR; TCRdb's copy has only in-frame clones and leaves some out. V and J calls and clone size follow that table, whereas D and trimming were derived from the DNA. The sample holds approximately 160,000 clones, approximately 86% seen once. This CDR3 region has 16 residues. V shed 4 bases, J shed 4 bases, and the junction held 8 bases outside the gene matches. Germline CDR1 and CDR2: LNHDA and SQIVND (reference sequence). Enrolled during active infection, Seattle patients were then followed longitudinally.

The receptor's source is a man in his 60s with COVID-19, enrolled during active disease. The V gene is TRBV19, the J gene TRBJ2-1; 9 bases align to TRBD1. The material sequenced was peripheral blood. CDR3 nucleotides: TGTGCCAGTAGTAAATTAGGGACAGGGAGATACAATGAGCAGTTCTTC. Protein: CASSKLGTGRYNEQFF.